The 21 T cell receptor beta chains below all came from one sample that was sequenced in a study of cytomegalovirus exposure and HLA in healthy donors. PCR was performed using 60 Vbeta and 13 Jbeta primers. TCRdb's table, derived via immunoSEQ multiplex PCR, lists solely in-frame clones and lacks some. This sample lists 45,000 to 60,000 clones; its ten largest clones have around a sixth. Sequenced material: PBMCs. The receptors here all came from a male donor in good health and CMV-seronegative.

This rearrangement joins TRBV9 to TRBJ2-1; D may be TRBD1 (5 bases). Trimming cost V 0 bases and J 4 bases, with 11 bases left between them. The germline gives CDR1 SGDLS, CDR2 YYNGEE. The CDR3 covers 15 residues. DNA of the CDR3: TGTGCCAGCAGCGTAGGGCAGGGCCTATACAATGAGCAGTTCTTC. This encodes CASSVGQGLYNEQFF.

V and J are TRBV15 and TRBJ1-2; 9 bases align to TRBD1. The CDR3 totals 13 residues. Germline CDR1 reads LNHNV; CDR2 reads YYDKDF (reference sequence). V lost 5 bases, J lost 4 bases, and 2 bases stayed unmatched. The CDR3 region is CATSGTGSYGYTF. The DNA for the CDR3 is TGTGCCACCAGCGGGACAGGGTCCTATGGCTACACCTTC.

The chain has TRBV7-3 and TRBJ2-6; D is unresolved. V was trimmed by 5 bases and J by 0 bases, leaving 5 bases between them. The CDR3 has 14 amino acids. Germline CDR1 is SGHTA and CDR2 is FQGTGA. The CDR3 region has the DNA TGTGCCAGCAGCCCCAGCTCTGGGGCCAACGTCCTGACTTTC. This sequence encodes CASSPSSGANVLTF.

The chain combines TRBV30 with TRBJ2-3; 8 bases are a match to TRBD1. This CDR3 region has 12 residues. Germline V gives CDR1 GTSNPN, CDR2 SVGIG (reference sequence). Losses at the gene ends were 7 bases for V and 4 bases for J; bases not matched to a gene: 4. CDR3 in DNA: TGTGCCTTCGGACAGGGCGCAGATACGCAGTATTTT. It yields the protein CAFGQGADTQYF.

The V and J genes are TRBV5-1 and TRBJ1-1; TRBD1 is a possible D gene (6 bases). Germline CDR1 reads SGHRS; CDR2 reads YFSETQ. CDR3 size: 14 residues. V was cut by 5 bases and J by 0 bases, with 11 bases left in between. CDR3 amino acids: CASRPGTLNTEAFF. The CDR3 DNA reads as TGCGCCAGCAGGCCTGGGACACTGAACACTGAAGCTTTCTTT.

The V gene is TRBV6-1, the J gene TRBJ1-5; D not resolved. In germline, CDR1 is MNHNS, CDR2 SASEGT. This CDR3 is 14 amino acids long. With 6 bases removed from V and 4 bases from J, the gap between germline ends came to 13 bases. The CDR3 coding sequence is TGTGCCAGCAGGATGGAGGTGTGGAATCAGCCCCAGCATTTT. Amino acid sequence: CASRMEVWNQPQHF.

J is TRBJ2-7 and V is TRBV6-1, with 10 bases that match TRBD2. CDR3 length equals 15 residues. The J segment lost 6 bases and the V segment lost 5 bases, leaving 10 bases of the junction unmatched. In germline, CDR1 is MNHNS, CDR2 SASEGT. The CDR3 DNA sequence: TGTGCCAGCAGTCCGGCAGCGGGGGGGCCGTTCGAGCAGTACTTC. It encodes CASSPAAGGPFEQYF.

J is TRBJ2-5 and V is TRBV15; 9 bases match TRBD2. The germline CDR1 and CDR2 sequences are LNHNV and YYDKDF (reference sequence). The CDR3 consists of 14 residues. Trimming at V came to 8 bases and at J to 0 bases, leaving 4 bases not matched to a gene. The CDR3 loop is CATAGGIHQETQYF. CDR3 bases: TGTGCCACCGCGGGGGGGATCCACCAAGAGACCCAGTACTTC.

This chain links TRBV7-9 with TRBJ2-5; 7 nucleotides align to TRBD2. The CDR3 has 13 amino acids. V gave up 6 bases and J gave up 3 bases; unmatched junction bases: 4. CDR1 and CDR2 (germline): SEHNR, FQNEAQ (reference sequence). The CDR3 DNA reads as TGTGCCAGCAGTGGCCGGGGGGAAGAGACCCAGTACTTC. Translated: CASSGRGEETQYF. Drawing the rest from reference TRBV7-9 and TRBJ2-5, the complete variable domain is DTGVSQNPRHKITKRGQNVTFRCDPISEHNRLYWYRQTLGQGPEFLTYFQNEAQLEKSRLLSDRFSAERPKGSFSTLEIQRTEQGDSAMYLCASSGRGEETQYFGPGTRLLVL.

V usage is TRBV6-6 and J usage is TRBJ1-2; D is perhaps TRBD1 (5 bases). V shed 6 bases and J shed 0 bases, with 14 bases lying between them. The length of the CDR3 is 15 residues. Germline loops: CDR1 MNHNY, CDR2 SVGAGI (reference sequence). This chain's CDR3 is CASSAQGSANYGYTF. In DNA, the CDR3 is TGTGCCAGCAGCGCCCAGGGTTCAGCTAACTATGGCTACACCTTC.

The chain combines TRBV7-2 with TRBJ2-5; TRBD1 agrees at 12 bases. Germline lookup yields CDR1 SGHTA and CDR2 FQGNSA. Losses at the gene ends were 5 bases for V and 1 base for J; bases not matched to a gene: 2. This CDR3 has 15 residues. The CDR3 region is CASSVGQGAQETQYF. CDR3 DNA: TGTGCCAGCAGCGTGGGACAGGGGGCCCAAGAGACCCAGTACTTC.

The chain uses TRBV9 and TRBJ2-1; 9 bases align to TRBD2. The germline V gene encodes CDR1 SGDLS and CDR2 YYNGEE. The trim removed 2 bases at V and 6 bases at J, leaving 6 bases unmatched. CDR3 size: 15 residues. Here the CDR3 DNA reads TGTGCCAGCAGCGTTAGGACTAGCGAGGGCAATGAGCAGTTCTTC. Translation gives CASSVRTSEGNEQFF.

The CDR3: CASSLEALQGSEQYF. The CDR3 DNA sequence: TGTGCCAGCAGCCTCGAAGCTCTACAGGGAAGCGAGCAGTACTTC. J is TRBJ2-7 and V is TRBV4-2; D possibly corresponds to TRBD1 (6 bases). Per germline, CDR1 LGHNA and CDR2 YNFKEQ. This CDR3 contains 15 residues. Trimming cost V 4 bases and J 6 bases, with 19 bases left between them.

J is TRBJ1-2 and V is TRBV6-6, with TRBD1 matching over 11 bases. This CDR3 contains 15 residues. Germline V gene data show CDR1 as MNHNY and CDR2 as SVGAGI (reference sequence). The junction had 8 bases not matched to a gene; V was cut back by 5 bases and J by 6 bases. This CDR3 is CASSPNRDRGNGYTF. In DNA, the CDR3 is TGTGCCAGCAGTCCAAACCGGGACAGGGGGAATGGCTACACCTTC.

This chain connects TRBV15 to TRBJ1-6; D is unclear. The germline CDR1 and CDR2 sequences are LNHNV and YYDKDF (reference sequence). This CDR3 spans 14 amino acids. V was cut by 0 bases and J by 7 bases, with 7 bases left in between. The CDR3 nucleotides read TGTGCCACCAGCAGAGATAAGCAAAATTCACCCCTCCACTTT. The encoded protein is CATSRDKQNSPLHF.

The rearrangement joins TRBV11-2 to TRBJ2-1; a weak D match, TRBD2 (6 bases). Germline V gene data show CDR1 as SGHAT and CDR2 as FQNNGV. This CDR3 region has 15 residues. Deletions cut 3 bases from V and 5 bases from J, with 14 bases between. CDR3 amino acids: CASSLFLVADNEQFF. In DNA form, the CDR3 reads TGTGCCAGCAGCTTGTTTTTGGTAGCGGACAATGAGCAGTTCTTC.

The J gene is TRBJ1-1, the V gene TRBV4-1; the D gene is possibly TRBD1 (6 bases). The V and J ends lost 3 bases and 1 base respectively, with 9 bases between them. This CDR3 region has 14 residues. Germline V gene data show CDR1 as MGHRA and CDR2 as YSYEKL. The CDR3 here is CASSHIQGNTEAFF. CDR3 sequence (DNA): TGCGCCAGCAGCCACATACAGGGGAACACTGAAGCTTTCTTT.

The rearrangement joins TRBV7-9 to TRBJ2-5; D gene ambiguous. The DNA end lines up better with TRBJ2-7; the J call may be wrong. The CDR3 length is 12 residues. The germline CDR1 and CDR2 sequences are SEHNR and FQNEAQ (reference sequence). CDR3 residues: CASSLVSYEQYF. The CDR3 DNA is TGTGCCAGCAGCTTAGTGTCCTACGAGCAGTACTTC.

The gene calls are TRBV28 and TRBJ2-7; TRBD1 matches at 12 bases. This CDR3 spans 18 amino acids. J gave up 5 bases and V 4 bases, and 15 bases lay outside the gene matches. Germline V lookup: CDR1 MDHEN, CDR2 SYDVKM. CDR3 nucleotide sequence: TGTGCCAGCAGTTCGACCGGGACAGGGGGCTTTTGGTTCCACGAGCAGTACTTC. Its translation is CASSSTGTGGFWFHEQYF.

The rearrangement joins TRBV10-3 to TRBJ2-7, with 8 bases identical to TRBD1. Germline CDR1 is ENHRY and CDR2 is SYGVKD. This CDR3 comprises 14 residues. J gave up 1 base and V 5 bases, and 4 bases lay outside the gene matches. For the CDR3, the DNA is TGTGCCATCAGTCACAGGGGGAAGTCCTACGAGCAGTACTTC. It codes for CAISHRGKSYEQYF.

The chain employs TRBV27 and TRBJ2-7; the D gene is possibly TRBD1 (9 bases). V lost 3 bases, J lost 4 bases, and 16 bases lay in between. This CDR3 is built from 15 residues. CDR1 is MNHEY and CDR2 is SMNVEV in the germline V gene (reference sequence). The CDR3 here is CASSFSGTGSYEQYF. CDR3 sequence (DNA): TGTGCCAGCAGTTTTAGCGGGACAGGGAGTTACGAGCAGTACTTC.